This T cell receptor beta chain emerged from a study of human CD8 memory T cell subsets. Whole-study results and caveats: Chao1 estimates suggested stem-like memory T cells exceeded precursor exhausted T cells in diversity.

TSTEM denoted stem-like memory CD8+ T cells, and these cells were CCR7+ PD-1- TIGIT-. It was from duplicate vials of some 150,000 sorted CD8+ T cells per subset that RNA came. It was UMI-labeled 5' RACE by which the TCR beta libraries were made. From its re-call of the 5' RACE reads, TCRdb lists each CDR3 protein once, without DNA. The sample data list roughly 16,000 distinct CDR3 sequences. CDR1 and CDR2 from the germline V gene are SQVTM and ANQGSEA. The CDR3 is 16 residues long. As regards this clonotype: The antigen remains unidentified.

This chain joins TRBV29-1 and TRBJ2-1; TCRdb outputs TRBD1, but without DNA this stays unchecked. The sequencing sample was made of CD8+ stem-like memory T cells (TSCM and TCM) sorted from PBMCs. The subset was: stem-like memory CD8 T cells (TSTEM), CCR7+ PD-1- TIGIT-. This TCR derives from a human donor in good health. CDR3 region: CSVENTGASSYNEQFF.